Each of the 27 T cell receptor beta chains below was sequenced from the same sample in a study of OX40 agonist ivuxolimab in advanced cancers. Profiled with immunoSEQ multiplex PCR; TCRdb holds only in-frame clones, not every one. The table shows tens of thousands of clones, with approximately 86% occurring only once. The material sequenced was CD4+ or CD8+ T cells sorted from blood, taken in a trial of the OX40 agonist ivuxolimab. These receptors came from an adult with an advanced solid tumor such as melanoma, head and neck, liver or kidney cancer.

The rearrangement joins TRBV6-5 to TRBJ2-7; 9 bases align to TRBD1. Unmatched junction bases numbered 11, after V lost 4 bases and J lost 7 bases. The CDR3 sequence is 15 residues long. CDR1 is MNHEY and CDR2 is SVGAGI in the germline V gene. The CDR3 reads CASSSYRDRVGEQYF. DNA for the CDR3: TGTGCCAGCAGTTCCTACCGGGACAGGGTGGGGGAGCAGTACTTC.

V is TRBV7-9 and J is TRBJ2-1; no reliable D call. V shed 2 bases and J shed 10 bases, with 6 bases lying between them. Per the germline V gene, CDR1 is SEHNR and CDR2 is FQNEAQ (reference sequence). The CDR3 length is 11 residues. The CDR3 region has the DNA TGTGCCAGCAGCTTATTGGCAGAGCAGTTCTTC. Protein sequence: CASSLLAEQFF.

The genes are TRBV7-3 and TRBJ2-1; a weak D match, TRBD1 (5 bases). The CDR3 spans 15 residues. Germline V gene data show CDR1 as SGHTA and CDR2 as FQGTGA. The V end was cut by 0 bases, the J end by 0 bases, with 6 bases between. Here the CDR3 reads CASSLTGDSYNEQFF. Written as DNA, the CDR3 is TGTGCCAGCAGCTTAACAGGGGACTCCTACAATGAGCAGTTCTTC.

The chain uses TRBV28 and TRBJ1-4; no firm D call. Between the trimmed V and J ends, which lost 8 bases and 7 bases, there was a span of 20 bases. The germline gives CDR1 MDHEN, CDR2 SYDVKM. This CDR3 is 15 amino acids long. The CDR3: CASGPVPTPFEKLFF. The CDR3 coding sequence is TGTGCCAGCGGGCCAGTACCAACCCCGTTTGAAAAACTGTTTTTT.

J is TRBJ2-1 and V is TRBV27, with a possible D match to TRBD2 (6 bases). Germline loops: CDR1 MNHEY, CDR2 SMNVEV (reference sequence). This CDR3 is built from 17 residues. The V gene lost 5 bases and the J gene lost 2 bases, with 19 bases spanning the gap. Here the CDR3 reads CASSPDGRMFPYNEQFF. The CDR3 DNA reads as TGTGCCAGCAGTCCGGACGGGAGAATGTTCCCCTACAATGAGCAGTTCTTC.

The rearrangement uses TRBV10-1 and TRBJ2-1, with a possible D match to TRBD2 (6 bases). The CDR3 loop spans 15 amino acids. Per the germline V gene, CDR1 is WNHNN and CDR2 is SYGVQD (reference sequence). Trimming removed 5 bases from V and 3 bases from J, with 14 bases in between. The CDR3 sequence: CASSLSGARYNEQFF. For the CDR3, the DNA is TGCGCCAGCAGTCTCTCGGGAGCCCGCTACAATGAGCAGTTCTTC.

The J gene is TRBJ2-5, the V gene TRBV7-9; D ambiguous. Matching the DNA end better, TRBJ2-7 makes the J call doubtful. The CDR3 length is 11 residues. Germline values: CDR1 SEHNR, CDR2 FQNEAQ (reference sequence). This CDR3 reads CASSSEYEQYF. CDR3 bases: TGTGCCAGCAGCTCAGAGTACGAGCAGTACTTC.

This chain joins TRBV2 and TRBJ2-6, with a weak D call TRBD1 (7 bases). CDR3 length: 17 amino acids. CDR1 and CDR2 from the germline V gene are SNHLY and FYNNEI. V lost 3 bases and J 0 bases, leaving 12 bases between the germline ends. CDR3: CASSDRGADSGANVLTF. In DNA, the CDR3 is TGTGCCAGCAGTGACAGGGGGGCAGACTCTGGGGCCAACGTCCTGACTTTC.

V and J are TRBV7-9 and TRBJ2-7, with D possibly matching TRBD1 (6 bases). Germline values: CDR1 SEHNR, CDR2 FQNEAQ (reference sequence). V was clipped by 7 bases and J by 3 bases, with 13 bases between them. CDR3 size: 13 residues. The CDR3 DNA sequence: TGTGCCAGCACCCAGACAGGTCTCTACGAGCAGTACTTC. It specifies CASTQTGLYEQYF.

For the CDR3, the DNA is TGTGCCAGCAGCCGCTTAAGGGTGGAAGGGCAGCCCCAGCATTTT. Translated: CASSRLRVEGQPQHF. The J gene is TRBJ1-5, the V gene TRBV6-5; D is unclear. Germline V lookup: CDR1 MNHEY, CDR2 SVGAGI. The CDR3 totals 15 residues. The ends were cut back, 6 bases at V and 7 bases at J, with 19 bases in the middle.

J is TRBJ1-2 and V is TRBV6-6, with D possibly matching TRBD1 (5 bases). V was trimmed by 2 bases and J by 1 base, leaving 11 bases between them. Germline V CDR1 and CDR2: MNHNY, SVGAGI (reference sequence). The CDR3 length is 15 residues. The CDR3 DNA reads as TGTGCCAGCAGTTACCTCGCGACAGATAACTATGGCTACACCTTC. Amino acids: CASSYLATDNYGYTF.

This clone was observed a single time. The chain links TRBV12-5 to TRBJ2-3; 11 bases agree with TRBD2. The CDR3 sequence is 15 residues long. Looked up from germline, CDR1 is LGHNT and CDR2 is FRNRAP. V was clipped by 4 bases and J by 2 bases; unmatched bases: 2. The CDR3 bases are TGTGCTAGTGGTTCGGGACTAGCGGACACAGATACGCAGTATTTT. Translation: CASGSGLADTDTQYF.

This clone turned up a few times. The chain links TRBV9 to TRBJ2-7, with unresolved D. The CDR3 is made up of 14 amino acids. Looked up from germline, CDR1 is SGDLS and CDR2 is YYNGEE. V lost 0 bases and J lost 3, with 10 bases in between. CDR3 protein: CASSVGTQDYEQYF. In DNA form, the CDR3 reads TGTGCCAGCAGCGTAGGGACGCAGGACTACGAGCAGTACTTC.

The DNA for the CDR3 is TGTGCCAGTAGTATGTCTTCGTCAGTTTACCAGCCCCAGCATTTT. This translates into CASSMSSSVYQPQHF. The chain employs TRBV19 and TRBJ1-5; D is undetermined. V lost 3 bases and J 7 bases, leaving 16 bases between the germline ends. Germline CDR1 LNHDA, CDR2 SQIVND (reference sequence). The CDR3 has 15 residues.

The chain's CDR3 is CASRGGTGDQPQHF. CDR3 DNA: TGTGCCAGCAGGGGGGGGACAGGGGATCAGCCCCAGCATTTT. The V call is TRBV28, the J call TRBJ1-5; 10 nucleotides line up with TRBD1. V lost 6 bases and J lost 5; bases outside the gene matches: 4. Germline CDR1 and CDR2: MDHEN and SYDVKM. The length of the CDR3 is 14 residues.

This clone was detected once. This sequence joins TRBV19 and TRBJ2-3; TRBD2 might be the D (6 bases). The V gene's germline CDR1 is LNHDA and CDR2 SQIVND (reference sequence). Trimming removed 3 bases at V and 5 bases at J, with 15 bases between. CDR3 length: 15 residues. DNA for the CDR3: TGTGCCAGTAGTATGGCCACGGGAGTAGTAGATACGCAGTATTTT. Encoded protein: CASSMATGVVDTQYF.

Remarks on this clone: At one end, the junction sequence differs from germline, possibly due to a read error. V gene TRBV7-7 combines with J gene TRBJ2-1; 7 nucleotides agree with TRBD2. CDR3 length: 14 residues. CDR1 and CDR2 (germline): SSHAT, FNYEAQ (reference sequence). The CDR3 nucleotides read TGTGCTAGCAGCTTAGCGGGCCAATCTAATGAGCAGTTCTTC. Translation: CASSLAGQSNEQFF.

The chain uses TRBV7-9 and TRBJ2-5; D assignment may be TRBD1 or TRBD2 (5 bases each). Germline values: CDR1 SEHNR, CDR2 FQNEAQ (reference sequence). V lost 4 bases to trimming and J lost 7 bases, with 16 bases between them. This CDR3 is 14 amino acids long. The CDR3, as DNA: TGTGCCAGCAGCTCTGACTACCCGAGGGGGACCCAGTACTTC. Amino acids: CASSSDYPRGTQYF.

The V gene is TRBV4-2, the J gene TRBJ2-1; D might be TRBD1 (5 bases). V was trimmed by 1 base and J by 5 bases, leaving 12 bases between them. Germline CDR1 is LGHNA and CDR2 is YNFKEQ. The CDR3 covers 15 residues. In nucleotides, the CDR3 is TGTGCCAGCAGCCAAGTATTAGGACAAAACAATGAGCAGTTCTTC. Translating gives CASSQVLGQNNEQFF.

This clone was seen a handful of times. The DNA for the CDR3 is TGCGCCAGCAGCCGCACTAGCGGTCTCAATGAGCAGTTCTTC. Protein product: CASSRTSGLNEQFF. The genes are TRBV4-1 and TRBJ2-1, with 8 bases that match TRBD2. After removal of 4 bases from V and 6 bases from J, the junction contained 5 bases not matched to a gene. This CDR3 spans 14 amino acids. Germline V gene lookup returns CDR1 MGHRA and CDR2 YSYEKL.

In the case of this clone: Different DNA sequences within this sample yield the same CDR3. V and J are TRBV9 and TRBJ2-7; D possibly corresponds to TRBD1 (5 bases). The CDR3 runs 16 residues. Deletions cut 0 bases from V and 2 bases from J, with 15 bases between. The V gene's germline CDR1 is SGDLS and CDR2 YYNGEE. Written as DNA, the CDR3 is TGTGCCAGCAGCGTAGGGCTGCAGGGCCTCCCCTACGAGCAGTACTTC. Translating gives CASSVGLQGLPYEQYF.

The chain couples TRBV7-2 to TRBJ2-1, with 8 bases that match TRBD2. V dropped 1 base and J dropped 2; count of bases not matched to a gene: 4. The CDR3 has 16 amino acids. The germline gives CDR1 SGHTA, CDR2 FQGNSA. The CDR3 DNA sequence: TGTGCCAGCAGCTTAGGACCAGCGGGAGCCTACAATGAGCAGTTCTTC. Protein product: CASSLGPAGAYNEQFF.

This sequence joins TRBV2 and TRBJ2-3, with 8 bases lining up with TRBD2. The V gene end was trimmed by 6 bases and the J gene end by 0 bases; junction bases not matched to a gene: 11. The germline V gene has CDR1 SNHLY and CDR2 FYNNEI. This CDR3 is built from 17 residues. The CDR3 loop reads CASRYYSGIKSTDTQYF. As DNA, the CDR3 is TGTGCCAGCAGATATTATAGCGGGATAAAGAGCACAGATACGCAGTATTTT.

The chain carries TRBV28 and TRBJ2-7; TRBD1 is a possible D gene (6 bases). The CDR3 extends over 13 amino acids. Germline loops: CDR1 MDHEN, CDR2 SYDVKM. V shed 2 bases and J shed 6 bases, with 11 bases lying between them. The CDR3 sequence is CASSLNRVREQYF. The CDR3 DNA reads TGTGCCAGCAGTTTAAACAGGGTCCGCGAGCAGTACTTC.

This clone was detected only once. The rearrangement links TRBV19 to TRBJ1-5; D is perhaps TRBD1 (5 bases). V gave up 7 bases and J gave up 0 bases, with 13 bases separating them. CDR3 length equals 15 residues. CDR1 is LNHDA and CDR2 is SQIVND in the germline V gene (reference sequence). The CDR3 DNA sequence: TGTGCCAGTATGGACCGACAGAATAGCAATCAGCCCCAGCATTTT. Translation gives CASMDRQNSNQPQHF.

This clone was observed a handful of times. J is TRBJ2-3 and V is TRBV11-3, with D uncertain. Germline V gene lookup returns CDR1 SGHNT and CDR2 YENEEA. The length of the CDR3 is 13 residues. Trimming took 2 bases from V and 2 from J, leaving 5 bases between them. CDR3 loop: CASSLYPTDTQYF. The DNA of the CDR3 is TGTGCCAGCAGCTTATACCCCACAGATACGCAGTATTTT.

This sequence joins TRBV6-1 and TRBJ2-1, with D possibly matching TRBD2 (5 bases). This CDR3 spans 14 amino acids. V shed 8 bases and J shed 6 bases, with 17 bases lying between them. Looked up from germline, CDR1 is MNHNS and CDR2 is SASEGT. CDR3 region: CASRRPGLGNEQFF. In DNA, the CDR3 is TGTGCCAGCCGGAGGCCGGGATTGGGCAATGAGCAGTTCTTC.